This TCR beta chain derives from a study of tumor-infiltrating lymphocytes in primary liver carcinoma. This CDR3 spans 11 amino acids. Germline V gene sequence: CDR1 SGHVS, CDR2 FQNEAQ. V shed 1 base and J shed 9 bases, with 6 bases lying between them. Overall study results and limits: Researchers report that only about 7-24% of top clones turned up in all five tumor regions.

Starting material for RNA and DNA co-extraction consisted of roughly 20-34 mg of unsorted bulk tissue. As concerns this clonotype: The antigen remains undetermined. This could be a read error, since a much larger clone is one nucleotide away.

cDNA specific to TCR beta was made from approximately 500 ng of total RNA, with a constant-region primer employed for priming. Investigators got TCR beta libraries out of three nested multiplex PCR rounds, done with slightly modified ARM-PCR. Running around 9 cycles apiece, the first two PCR rounds relied on TRBV1-TRBV30 forward primers together with a C-beta reverse primer. TCRdb redid the calling of the multiplex PCR reads with MiXCR, one entry per CDR3 protein. The repertoire has about 64,000 distinct CDR3 sequences, over 60% of them found once; the top ten carry approximately 37%. V usage is TRBV7-8 and J usage is TRBJ2-5; D call uncertain. This TCR came from a man aged 40-49 years with primary liver carcinoma and hepatitis B virus infection. Input material: liver tumor tissue from sampling region 4. Documented subset: tumor region T4, right-lateral pole. The chain's CDR3 is CASSLGEAQYF. CDR3 DNA sequence: TGTGCCAGCAGCTTAGGCGAGGCCCAGTACTTC.